Sequencing of this T cell receptor beta chain was carried out in a study of T cells in localized non-small cell lung cancer (dated by TCRdb to about 2020). Regarding the study in general: The study analyzed T cell repertoires of a few hundred early-stage NSCLC patients, comparing tumors and uninvolved tumor-adjacent lungs. The cohort was made up of approximately 250 treatment-naive NSCLC patients whose localized lung tumors had been resected. The mean age of the NSCLC patients was roughly 70 years, with about 120 men and 85 to 110 women.

This clone registers as medium-sized (0.01 to 0.1%) within its sample. There is no known antigen for this receptor. Per-nucleotide qualities are absent, and no much larger clonotype sits a single base away. The immunoSEQ Assay was used to sequence TCR beta CDR3 regions from DNA. The authors processed their data as follows. To compute T cell density, TCR beta template counts were normalized to usable DNA, which was estimated by amplifying housekeeping genes. Richness was estimated with the preseqR package, extrapolating to 400,000 templates for PBMC samples and 120,000 templates for tissue samples. Clonality was taken to be one minus Pielou's evenness. To identify tissue-enriched TCRs, differential abundance testing was run on productive amino-acid clonotypes with a minimum total count of 5 and an alpha of 0.1. Repertoire overlap between compartments was quantified with the Jaccard Index and Morisita Overlap Index. GLIPH grouped TCR beta CDR3s together with public tetramer-defined viral CDR3s, and a viral motif had to include at least three viral sequences and show V-gene enrichment. This is the immuneACCESS table as TCRdb keeps it, with only in-frame sequences that have V and J called. A part of the clones is gone; compared with another copy, unresolved V genes explain less than half, and the rest is unexplained. That table furnishes V, J and clone size, whereas the DNA furnished D and trimming. Across this sample there are roughly 3,000 clones, with about 28% seen only once. Around a tenth of the sample comes from the top ten.

The investigation overall reported the following: The highest T cell clonality was observed in uninvolved tumor-adjacent lung, where clonality exceeded that of tumor, suggesting that antigenic responses were more focused in uninvolved tumor-adjacent lung. A median of 57 of the top 100 tumor clones were detected in paired uninvolved adjacent lung, and around 30 of these tumor clones were also found among the top 100 clones of the paired uninvolved adjacent lung. Higher blood T cell density associated with longer overall survival, while higher adjacent-lung clonality associated with shorter survival. Because the study design was exploratory, TCR variables were selected using unadjusted p-values without false-discovery rate correction. Because multi-region sequencing of the tumors was not done, intratumor heterogeneity could not be ruled out.

At diagnosis, tumor, uninvolved tumor-adjacent lung and peripheral blood were collected and then preserved as a mix of FFPE and fresh-frozen material. Trimming takes 3 bases from V and 1 base from J, and the germline ends sit 9 bases apart. From the germline V gene, CDR1 is SGHNT and CDR2 is YENEEA. The CDR3 spans 14 residues, from the cysteine through the phenylalanine. CDR3 DNA only is kept here, 42 bases in frame from base 1. The chain uses TRBV11-3 and TRBJ1-2, with no confidently assigned D gene. The sequenced sample was lung tumor tissue, obtained before any cancer treatment. The source of this sequence is a man aged 35 to 70 with stage I lung adenocarcinoma. Here is the DNA: TGTGCCAGCAGCTTGGCAAACAGTAACTATGGCTACACCTTC. Its coded protein is CASSLANSNYGYTF.